This T cell receptor (beta chain) was recorded in a study of vaccination effects on CD4 cells after COVID-19. Before sequencing took place, the ViraFEST assay used viral peptide pools to expand antigen-specific CD4+ T cells. At the end of roughly 9 days of culture, CD4+ T cells were isolated. Vaccination of participants consisted of two doses of either the BNT162b2 or mRNA-1273 vaccine. Every well got a few million PBMC, which were grown with about 9.9 IU/ml IL-2 and 10 ug/ml peptides. TCRdb's table, derived via immunoSEQ multiplex PCR, lists solely in-frame clones and lacks some. The repertoire has around 25,000 clones, 83% of them found once; the top ten carry approximately 1.4%. This clone was picked up one time. Its specificity is unknown. Germline V CDR1 and CDR2: MDHEN, SYDVKM. V shed 4 bases and J shed 8 bases, with 4 bases lying between them. The CDR3 is 10 residues long.

The source is a human donor who received a COVID-19 vaccine. Some clones in this sample may be carry-over from other donors' samples. The genes are TRBV28 and TRBJ2-3; D gene ambiguous. Sequencing used CD4+ T cells from PBMCs cultured with HCoV-NL63 spike peptides, obtained after COVID-19 vaccination. This chain's CDR3 is CASSSVTQYF. The CDR3 coding sequence is TGTGCCAGCAGTTCGGTTACGCAGTATTTT.